A single sample is the source of the 18 T cell receptor beta chains below, sequenced in a study of blood T cells in healthy people across ages. The authors ran a second PCR of roughly 6 to 12 cycles using a sample-barcoded 5' primer and a J-beta primer mix. TCRdb passed the 5' RACE reads through MiXCR, listing each CDR3 protein once. The profile shows approximately 490,000 distinct CDR3 sequences, more than 20% of them singletons. The same sample was also used in a study of T cells of mothers and their children.

Sequenced: blood. The receptors originated from a boy between 5 and 17 years old in good health.

This chain joins TRBV5-6 and TRBJ2-1; a possible D gene is TRBD1 (5 bases). Trimming left V 7 bases short and J 9 bases short, with 20 bases between. There are 14 residues in the CDR3. From germline, CDR1 is SGHDT and CDR2 YYEEEE. CDR3 bases: TGTGCCAGCTCCCCTGGTGGCGGACAATTTGAGCAGTTCTTC. It is translated as CASSPGGGQFEQFF.

This clonotype has more than one count but fewer than ten. The V and J genes are TRBV12-3 or TRBV12-4 and TRBJ2-7; 7 bases line up with TRBD2. This CDR3 has 14 amino acids. V trimming: 6 bases; J trimming: 3 bases; junction bases outside the gene matches: 8. The DNA for the CDR3 is TGTGCCAGCAGATTTTCATCGGGGGGCTACGAGCAGTACTTC. Its protein product is CASRFSSGGYEQYF.

The chain has TRBV4-3 and TRBJ2-1, with 8 positions matching TRBD2. Germline CDR1 and CDR2: LGHNA and YSLEER. The length of the CDR3 is 18 residues. After removal of 0 bases from V and 6 bases from J, the junction contained 13 bases not matched to a gene. The CDR3 nucleotides are TGCGCCAGCAGCCAAGATTTCACGGCCGGGACTAGTTCCAATGAGCAGTTCTTC. Translation: CASSQDFTAGTSSNEQFF.

The V gene is TRBV4-3, the J gene TRBJ1-1; D unclear. CDR3 length: 15 residues. V was clipped by 4 bases and J by 3 bases, with 15 bases between them. Germline values: CDR1 LGHNA, CDR2 YSLEER. CDR3 DNA sequence: TGCGCCAGCAGCCGTGGACTCCATGTGGACACTGAAGCTTTCTTT. Residues: CASSRGLHVDTEAFF.

J is TRBJ1-2 and V is TRBV30, with D perhaps matching TRBD1 (5 bases). The CDR3 sequence is 13 residues long. V lost 1 base and J 4 bases, leaving 10 bases between the germline ends. Germline loops: CDR1 GTSNPN, CDR2 SVGIG (reference sequence). The CDR3 loop reads CAWSATGTYGYTF. The CDR3 nucleotides are TGTGCCTGGAGTGCGACCGGGACCTATGGCTACACCTTC.

This clonotype was observed many times. The V and J genes are TRBV3-1 and TRBJ1-1; 7 bases are a match to TRBD1. The J segment lost 0 bases and the V segment lost 3 bases, leaving 1 base of the junction unmatched. The CDR3 is 14 amino acids. CDR1 and CDR2 (germline): LGHDT, YNNKEL (reference sequence). CDR3: CASSQDRMNTEAFF. The CDR3 coding sequence is TGTGCCAGCAGCCAGGACAGGATGAACACTGAAGCTTTCTTT. The whole variable domain, remainder taken from reference TRBV3-1 and TRBJ1-1, is DTAVSQTPKYLVTQMGNDKSIKCEQNLGHDTMYWYKQDSKKFLKIMFSYNNKELIINETVPNRFSPKSPDKAHLNLHINSLELGDSAVYFCASSQDRMNTEAFFGQGTRLTVV.

For this clonotype: One end of the junction varies from germline; a read error may be responsible. The chain recombines TRBV5-1 with TRBJ2-3; no clear D gene. The germline V gene has CDR1 SGHRS and CDR2 YFSETQ. CDR3 size: 13 residues. The CDR3 DNA follows: TGCGTCAGCAGCCCCAAGGTCGAAGATACGCAGTATTTT. Its translation: CVSSPKVEDTQYF.

This clonotype has a handful of counts. The chain carries TRBV5-6 and TRBJ1-2; 10 bases map to TRBD1. J lost 4 bases, V lost 5 bases, and 5 bases had no gene match. From germline, CDR1 is SGHDT and CDR2 YYEEEE. This CDR3 spans 14 amino acids. This CDR3 reads CASRDGTGAYGYTF. The CDR3 coding sequence is TGTGCCAGCAGAGATGGGACAGGGGCCTATGGCTACACCTTC.

The chain links TRBV11-2 to TRBJ2-1; D might be TRBD2 (6 bases). The J call may be wrong; the DNA end is better matched by TRBJ2-7. This CDR3 has 13 amino acids. Germline CDR1 and CDR2: SGHAT and FQNNGV. For the CDR3, the DNA is TGTGCCAGCAGCCGCCCGGAGGGGCGGGAGCAGTACTTC. This encodes CASSRPEGREQYF.

This clonotype was found a few times. The chain couples TRBV28 to TRBJ1-1; tentatively, D is TRBD1 (5 bases). V lost 1 base, J lost 5 bases, and 17 bases lay in between. The CDR3 totals 16 residues. In germline, CDR1 is MDHEN, CDR2 SYDVKM. CDR3 nucleotide sequence: TGTGCCAGCAGTTTATCCTACCCCGTCAGGGAGACTGAAGCTTTCTTT. Amino acid sequence: CASSLSYPVRETEAFF.

This chain connects TRBV7-9 to TRBJ2-1, with 8 bases matching TRBD2. The CDR3 has 15 amino acids. Trimming cost V 0 bases and J 6 bases; bases outside gene matches: 4. The germline V gene has CDR1 SEHNR and CDR2 FQNEAQ (reference sequence). Written as DNA, the CDR3 is TGTGCCAGCAGCTTAGCAGCGGGAGTGGGCAATGAGCAGTTCTTC. Translated, it gives CASSLAAGVGNEQFF.

This clonotype was seen a few times. CDR3 sequence: CASSPGTGVEYEQYF. CDR3 bases: TGCGCCAGCAGCCCTGGGACAGGGGTTGAGTACGAGCAGTACTTC. V is TRBV5-1 and J is TRBJ2-1; 10 bases line up with TRBD1. The J call may be incorrect, as the DNA end agrees better with TRBJ2-7. Germline V gene sequence: CDR1 SGHRS, CDR2 YFSETQ. The CDR3 covers 15 residues.

This chain uses TRBV27 with TRBJ2-1; D not resolved. TRBJ2-7 matches the DNA end more closely, so the J call is doubtful. Germline V gene sequence: CDR1 MNHEY, CDR2 SMNVEV (reference sequence). The length of the CDR3 is 14 residues. As DNA, the CDR3 is TGTGCCAGCAGATCGGTGGCCGGCGCCTACGAGCAGTACTTC. Protein: CASRSVAGAYEQYF.

The J gene is TRBJ2-2, the V gene TRBV6-2 or TRBV6-3; 14 bases fit TRBD2. This CDR3 contains 19 residues. J lost 0 bases, V lost 2 bases, and 5 bases had no gene match. The germline V gene has CDR1 MNHEY and CDR2 SVGEGT. CDR3 bases: TGTGCCAGCAGTTACCCAGGACTAGCGGGGGGTTCGAACACCGGGGAGCTGTTTTTT. This gives the protein CASSYPGLAGGSNTGELFF.

This clonotype was counted a few times. This chain links TRBV29-1 with TRBJ2-7; D is possibly TRBD1 (7 bases). Germline CDR1 and CDR2: SQVTM and ANQGSEA. V shed 3 bases and J shed 6 bases, with 21 bases lying between them. This CDR3 has 15 residues. The CDR3 protein is CSVDGGLGTDREQYF. The CDR3 DNA reads as TGCAGCGTTGATGGGGGGTTGGGGACAGACCGCGAGCAGTACTTC.

The chain joins TRBV6-5 to TRBJ2-2; D not resolved. Trimming shortened V by 2 bases and J by 4 bases, and 5 bases separated the two germline ends. The germline gives CDR1 MNHEY, CDR2 SVGAGI. CDR3 length: 13 residues. CDR3 DNA: TGTGCCAGCAGTTACGATAGCACCGGGGAGCTGTTTTTT. This translates into CASSYDSTGELFF.

This sequence joins TRBV5-1 and TRBJ2-2, with 11 bases identical to TRBD2. The CDR3 spans 17 residues. The J segment lost 0 bases and the V segment lost 3 bases, leaving 4 bases of the junction unmatched. CDR1 SGHRS and CDR2 YFSETQ come from the germline V gene. The CDR3 coding sequence is TGCGCCAGCAGCTGGCTAGCGGGGGGCTCGAACACCGGGGAGCTGTTTTTT. Encoded protein: CASSWLAGGSNTGELFF.

The chain has TRBV6-5 and TRBJ1-1; D is uncertain. V was pared by 0 bases and J by 2 bases, with 7 bases between. This CDR3 has 14 residues. Germline V gene lookup returns CDR1 MNHEY and CDR2 SVGAGI. The CDR3: CASSYSIANTEAFF. DNA for the CDR3: TGTGCCAGCAGTTACTCGATCGCCAACACTGAAGCTTTCTTT.